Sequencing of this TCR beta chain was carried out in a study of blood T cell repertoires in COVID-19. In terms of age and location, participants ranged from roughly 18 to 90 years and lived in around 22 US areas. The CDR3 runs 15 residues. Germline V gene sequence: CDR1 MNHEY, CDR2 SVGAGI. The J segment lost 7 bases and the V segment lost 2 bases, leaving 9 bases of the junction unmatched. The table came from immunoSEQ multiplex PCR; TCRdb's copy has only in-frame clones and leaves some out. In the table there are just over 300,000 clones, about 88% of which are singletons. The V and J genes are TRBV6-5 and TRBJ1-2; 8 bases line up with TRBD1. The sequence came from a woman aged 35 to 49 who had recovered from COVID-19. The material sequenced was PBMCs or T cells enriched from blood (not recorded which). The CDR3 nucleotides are TGTGCCAGCAGTTACATAGAGGACAGGGCTGGTGGCTACACCTTC. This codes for CASSYIEDRAGGYTF.